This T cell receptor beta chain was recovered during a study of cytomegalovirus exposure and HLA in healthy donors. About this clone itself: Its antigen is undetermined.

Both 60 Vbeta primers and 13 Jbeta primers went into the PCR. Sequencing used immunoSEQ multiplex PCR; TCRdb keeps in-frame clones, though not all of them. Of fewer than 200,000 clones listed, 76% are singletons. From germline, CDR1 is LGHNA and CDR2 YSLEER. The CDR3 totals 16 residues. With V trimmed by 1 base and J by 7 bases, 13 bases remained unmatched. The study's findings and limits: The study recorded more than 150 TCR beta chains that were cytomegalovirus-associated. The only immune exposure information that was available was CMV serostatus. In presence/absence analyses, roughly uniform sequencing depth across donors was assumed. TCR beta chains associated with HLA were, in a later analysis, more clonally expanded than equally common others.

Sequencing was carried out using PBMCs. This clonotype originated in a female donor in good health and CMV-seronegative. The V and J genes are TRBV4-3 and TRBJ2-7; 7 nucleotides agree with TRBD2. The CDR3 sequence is CASSQGGGRPWGEQYF. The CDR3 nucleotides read TGCGCCAGCAGCCAAGGCGGCGGGAGACCCTGGGGAGAGCAGTACTTC.